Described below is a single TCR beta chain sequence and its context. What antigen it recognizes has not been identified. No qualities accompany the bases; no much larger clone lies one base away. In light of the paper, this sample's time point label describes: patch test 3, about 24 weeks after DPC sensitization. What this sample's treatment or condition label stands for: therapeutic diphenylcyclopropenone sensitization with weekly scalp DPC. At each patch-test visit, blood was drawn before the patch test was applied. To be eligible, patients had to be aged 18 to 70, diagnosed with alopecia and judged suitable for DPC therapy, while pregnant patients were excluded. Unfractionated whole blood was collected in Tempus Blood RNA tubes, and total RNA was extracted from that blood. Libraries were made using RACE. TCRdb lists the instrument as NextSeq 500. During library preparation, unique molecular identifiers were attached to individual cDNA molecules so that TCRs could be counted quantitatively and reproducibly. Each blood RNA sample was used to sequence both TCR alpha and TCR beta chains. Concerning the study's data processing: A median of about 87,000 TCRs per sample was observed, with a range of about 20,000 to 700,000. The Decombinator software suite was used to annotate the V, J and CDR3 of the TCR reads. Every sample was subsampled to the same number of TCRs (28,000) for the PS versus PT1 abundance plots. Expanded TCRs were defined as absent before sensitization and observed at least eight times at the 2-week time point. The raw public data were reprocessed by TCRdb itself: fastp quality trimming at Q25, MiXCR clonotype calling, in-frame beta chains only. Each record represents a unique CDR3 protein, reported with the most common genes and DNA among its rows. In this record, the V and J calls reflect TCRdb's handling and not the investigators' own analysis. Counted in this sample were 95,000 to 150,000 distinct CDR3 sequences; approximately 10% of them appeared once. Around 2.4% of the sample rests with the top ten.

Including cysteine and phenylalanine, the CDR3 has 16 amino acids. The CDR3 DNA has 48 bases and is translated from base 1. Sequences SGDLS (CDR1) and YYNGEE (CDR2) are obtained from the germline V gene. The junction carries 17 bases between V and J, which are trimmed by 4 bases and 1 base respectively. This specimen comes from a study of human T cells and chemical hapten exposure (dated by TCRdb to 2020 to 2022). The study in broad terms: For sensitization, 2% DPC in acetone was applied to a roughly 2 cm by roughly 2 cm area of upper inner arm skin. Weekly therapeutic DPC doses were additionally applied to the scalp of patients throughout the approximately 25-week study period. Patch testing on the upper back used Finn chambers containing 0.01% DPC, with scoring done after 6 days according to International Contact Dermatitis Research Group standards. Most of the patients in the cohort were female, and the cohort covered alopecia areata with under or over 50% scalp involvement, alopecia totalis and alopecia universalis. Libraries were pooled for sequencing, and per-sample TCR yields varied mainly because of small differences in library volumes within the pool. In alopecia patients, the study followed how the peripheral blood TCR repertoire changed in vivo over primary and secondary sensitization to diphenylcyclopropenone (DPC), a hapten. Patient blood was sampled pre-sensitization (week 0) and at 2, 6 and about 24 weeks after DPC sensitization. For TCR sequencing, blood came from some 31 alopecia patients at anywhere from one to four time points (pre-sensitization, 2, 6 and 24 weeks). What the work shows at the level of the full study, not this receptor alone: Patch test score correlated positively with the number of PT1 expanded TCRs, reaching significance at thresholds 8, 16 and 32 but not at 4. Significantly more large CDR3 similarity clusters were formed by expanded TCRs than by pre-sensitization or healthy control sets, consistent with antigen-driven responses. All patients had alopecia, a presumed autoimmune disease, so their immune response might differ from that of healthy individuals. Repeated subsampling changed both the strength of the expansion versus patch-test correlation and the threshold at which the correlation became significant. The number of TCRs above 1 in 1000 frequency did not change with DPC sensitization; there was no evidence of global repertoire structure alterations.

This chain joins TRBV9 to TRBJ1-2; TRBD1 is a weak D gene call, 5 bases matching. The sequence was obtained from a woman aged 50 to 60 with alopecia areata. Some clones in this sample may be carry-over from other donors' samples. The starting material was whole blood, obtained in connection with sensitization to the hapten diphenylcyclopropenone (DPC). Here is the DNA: TGTGCCAGCAGCCCGACAGTTCAAAACTTTAACTATGGCTACACCTTC. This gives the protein CASSPTVQNFNYGYTF.